Each of the 24 T cell receptor beta chains below was sequenced from the same sample in a study of T cells in Graves' hyperthyroidism and ophthalmopathy. What was amplified from RNA transcripts were TCR beta CDR3 regions. With the HTBI primer set, the TCR CDR3 went through a first round of RT-PCR. TCRdb processed the multiplex PCR reads anew with MiXCR; each CDR3 protein has one entry. Of approximately 400,000 distinct CDR3 sequences listed, approximately 13% were seen once; the top ten hold more than 20%. Sequenced sample: blood. Receptors originate from a man aged 30 to 39 with Graves' hyperthyroidism that later progressed to Graves' ophthalmopathy.

V and J are TRBV5-1 and TRBJ2-5; maybe TRBD2 (7 bases). There are 15 residues in the CDR3. The germline V gene has CDR1 SGHRS and CDR2 YFSETQ. Trimming took off 6 bases at V and 5 bases at J, with 20 bases between the two ends. The CDR3 bases are TGCGCCAGCATCCTCCGAGGGGGGGCCGGGGAGACCCAGTACTTC. Translating it yields CASILRGGAGETQYF. Complete variable domain (other parts from reference TRBV5-1 and TRBJ2-5): KAGVTQTPRYLIKTRGQQVTLSCSPISGHRSVSWYQQTPGQGLQFLFEYFSETQRNKGNFPGRFSGRQFSNSRSEMNVSTLELGDSALYLCASILRGGAGETQYFGPGTRLLVL.

This clonotype was picked up many times. The rearrangement uses TRBV28 and TRBJ2-7; possibly TRBD2 for D (6 bases). Trimming shortened V by 1 base and J by 0 bases, and 10 bases separated the two germline ends. Germline lookup yields CDR1 MDHEN and CDR2 SYDVKM. CDR3 size: 15 residues. This chain's CDR3 is CASSLFDGSSYEQYF. CDR3 in DNA: TGTGCCAGCAGTTTATTCGACGGGAGCTCCTACGAGCAGTACTTC.

V usage is TRBV7-8 and J usage is TRBJ2-1; tentatively, D is TRBD1 or TRBD2 (5 bases each). CDR3 length: 14 residues. Trimming removed 0 bases at V and 6 bases at J, with 9 bases between. CDR1 and CDR2 (germline): SGHVS, FQNEAQ. The CDR3 DNA reads TGTGCCAGCAGCTTAGCGGGGGAGCCCAATGAGCAGTTCTTC. Its translation: CASSLAGEPNEQFF. Filled out from reference TRBV7-8 and TRBJ2-1, the complete variable domain reads GAGVSQSPRYKVAKRGQDVALRCDPISGHVSLFWYQQALGQGPEFLTYFQNEAQLDKSGLPSDRFFAERPEGSVSTLKIQRTQQEDSAVYLCASSLAGEPNEQFFGPGTRLTVL.

This clonotype occurred many times. The gene calls are TRBV6-5 and TRBJ2-1; 13 bases are a match to TRBD2. V dropped 2 bases and J dropped 8; count of bases not matched to a gene: 0. The CDR3 has 14 residues. CDR1 and CDR2 from the germline V gene are MNHEY and SVGAGI. For the CDR3, the DNA is TGTGCCAGCAGTTACGGACTAGCGGGGGATGAGCAGTTCTTC. It codes for CASSYGLAGDEQFF.

This clonotype appeared a few times. A much bigger clone sits one base away, suggesting this may be a read error. The rearrangement links TRBV6-1 to TRBJ1-5; the D gene is possibly TRBD1 (5 bases). V was cut by 6 bases and J by 2 bases, with 8 bases left in between. This CDR3 is built from 13 residues. Germline loops: CDR1 MNHNS, CDR2 SASEGT. CDR3 DNA sequence: TGTGCCAGCAGGAGGGACGGCAATCAGCCCCAGCATTTT. Translated, it gives CASRRDGNQPQHF.

The chain links TRBV14 to TRBJ2-2, with D perhaps matching TRBD2 (6 bases). With 3 bases removed from V and 4 bases from J, the gap between germline ends came to 15 bases. CDR1 is SGHDN and CDR2 is FVKESK in the germline V gene. There are 16 residues in the CDR3. DNA for the CDR3: TGTGCCAGCAGCCAGGGACCGGGGGATTTCACCGGGGAGCTGTTTTTT. Translated: CASSQGPGDFTGELFF.

This clonotype was observed a single time. The J gene is TRBJ2-1, the V gene TRBV9; maybe TRBD1 (6 bases). Germline V lookup: CDR1 SGDLS, CDR2 YYNGEE. Trimming shortened V by 0 bases and J by 5 bases, and 18 bases separated the two germline ends. The CDR3 loop spans 17 amino acids. This chain's CDR3 is CASSVGWGQIGHNEQFF. Written as DNA, the CDR3 is TGTGCCAGCAGCGTAGGATGGGGGCAAATAGGCCACAATGAGCAGTTCTTC.

Ten or more counts support this clonotype. The chain employs TRBV6-2 or TRBV6-3 and TRBJ2-7; D unresolved. This CDR3 has 12 residues. Trimming removed 2 bases at V and 3 bases at J, with 5 bases between. From germline, CDR1 is MNHEY and CDR2 SVGEGT. The CDR3 bases are TGTGCCAGCAGTTACCGCAGCTACGAGCAGTACTTC. The encoded protein is CASSYRSYEQYF.

The chain recombines TRBV5-6 with TRBJ2-3; D remains unclear. V gave up 4 bases and J gave up 3 bases, with 12 bases separating them. Germline V gene lookup returns CDR1 SGHDT and CDR2 YYEEEE. The CDR3 is 14 residues long. For the CDR3, the DNA is TGTGCCAGCAGCGACATGGTAGCAACAGATACGCAGTATTTT. It codes for CASSDMVATDTQYF.

This clonotype was seen a handful of times. This rearrangement joins TRBV5-1 to TRBJ1-3, with D possibly TRBD1 on 6 matching bases. Germline CDR1 reads SGHRS; CDR2 reads YFSETQ. Trimming removed 3 bases from V and 2 bases from J, with 9 bases in between. This CDR3 has 14 residues. Here the CDR3 reads CASSYGDTGNTIYF. DNA for the CDR3: TGCGCCAGCAGCTATGGGGACACTGGAAACACCATATATTTT.

This clonotype was counted between two and nine times. This CDR3 reads CASSLSKYNEQFF. Written as DNA, the CDR3 is TGTGCCAGCAGTTTAAGCAAATACAATGAGCAGTTCTTC. This sequence joins TRBV12-3 or TRBV12-4 and TRBJ2-1; D unclear. Trimming removed 2 bases at V and 4 bases at J, with 6 bases between. The CDR3 runs to 13 residues.

The chain combines TRBV9 with TRBJ1-6; TRBD1 is a possible D gene (5 bases). With 3 bases removed from V and 7 bases from J, the gap between germline ends came to 17 bases. CDR1 and CDR2 from the germline V gene are SGDLS and YYNGEE. The CDR3 is 16 residues long. CDR3 loop: CASSAQASKGNSPLHF. The CDR3 nucleotides are TGTGCCAGCAGCGCGCAGGCCTCCAAGGGGAATTCACCCCTCCACTTT.

The chain uses TRBV4-1 and TRBJ2-1; D unclear. Between the trimmed V and J ends, which lost 0 bases and 3 bases, there was a span of 18 bases. CDR1 is MGHRA and CDR2 is YSYEKL in the germline V gene. The CDR3 has 18 amino acids. DNA of the CDR3: TGCGCCAGCAGCCAAGATACCCCCCTGAGACACATCTACAATGAGCAGTTCTTC. Protein product: CASSQDTPLRHIYNEQFF.

This clonotype has a count of ten or more. The CDR3 bases are TGCAGTTCCCGGTTGGCAGGGGGCGCGGGTGGCTACACCTTC. Its translation: CSSRLAGGAGGYTF. The chain is built from TRBV20-1 and TRBJ1-2; 8 bases match TRBD1. The CDR3 extends over 14 amino acids. Germline assignment: CDR1 DFQATT and CDR2 SNEGSKA (reference sequence). With V trimmed by 8 bases and J by 7 bases, 15 bases remained unmatched.

This clonotype has at least ten counts. The chain links TRBV5-1 to TRBJ1-3; D might be TRBD1 (5 bases). CDR1 SGHRS and CDR2 YFSETQ come from the germline V gene. The V end was cut by 6 bases, the J end by 5 bases, with 18 bases between. This CDR3 is built from 15 residues. CDR3 nucleotides: TGCGCCAGCACCAAAGCGGCGGAGGGGCGAAACACCATATATTTT. Protein sequence: CASTKAAEGRNTIYF.

In this sample, this clonotype turned up once. A much bigger clone sits one base away, suggesting this may be a read error. The rearrangement links TRBV7-9 to TRBJ1-5, with D unclear. Germline V gene sequence: CDR1 SEHNR, CDR2 FQNEAQ (reference sequence). V dropped 5 bases and J dropped 5 bases, with 16 bases sitting between them. The CDR3 runs to 15 residues. CDR3 nucleotide sequence: TGTGCCAGCAGCCGCGGCACAAGGCGAGATCAGCCCCAGCATTTT. This gives the protein CASSRGTRRDQPQHF.

This clonotype was seen repeatedly, ten times or more. V is TRBV11-2 and J is TRBJ1-4; TRBD1 aligns across 7 bases. The V and J ends lost 5 bases and 7 bases, in that order; junction bases with no gene match: 10. The CDR3 has 15 amino acids. Germline V lookup: CDR1 SGHAT, CDR2 FQNNGV. CDR3 sequence: CASSPGTAWAEKLFF. The CDR3 bases are TGTGCCAGCAGCCCCGGGACAGCCTGGGCTGAAAAACTGTTTTTT.

V and J are TRBV12-5 and TRBJ1-5; D remains unclear. Trimming took off 3 bases at V and 0 bases at J, with 15 bases between the two ends. The CDR3 has 17 residues. Looked up from germline, CDR1 is LGHNT and CDR2 is FRNRAP. This CDR3 is CASGFRGWGYSNQPQHF. The DNA of the CDR3 is TGTGCTAGTGGTTTTAGAGGGTGGGGATATAGCAATCAGCCCCAGCATTTT. Based on the CDR3 plus reference TRBV12-5 and TRBJ1-5, the full variable domain is DARVTQTPRHKVTEMGQEVTMRCQPILGHNTVFWYRQTMMQGLELLAYFRNRAPLDDSGMPKDRFSAEMPDATLATLKIQPSEPRDSAVYFCASGFRGWGYSNQPQHFGDGTRLSIL.

The DNA of the CDR3 is TGTGCCAGCAGCCAAGATACAGGAACGAACACCGGGGAGCTGTTTTTT. Translation gives CASSQDTGTNTGELFF. V usage is TRBV3-1 and J usage is TRBJ2-2; maybe TRBD1 (5 bases). This CDR3 is built from 16 residues. Between the trimmed V and J ends, which lost 0 bases and 0 bases, there was a span of 8 bases. CDR1 and CDR2 from the germline V gene are LGHDT and YNNKEL (reference sequence).

This clonotype was recorded at least ten times. The chain carries TRBV28 and TRBJ2-7, with 10 bases matching TRBD1. The CDR3 loop spans 15 amino acids. The germline gives CDR1 MDHEN, CDR2 SYDVKM. Trimming took 4 bases from V and 2 from J; bases not matched to a gene: 5. CDR3 nucleotides: TGTGCCAGCAGTTGGGACAGGGGCAGGGCCTACGAGCAGTACTTC. Encoded protein: CASSWDRGRAYEQYF.

The table lists this clonotype with many counts. The rearrangement links TRBV11-2 to TRBJ2-7; D unresolved. V was cut by 0 bases and J by 6 bases, with 12 bases left in between. The CDR3 extends over 14 amino acids. Germline V gene sequence: CDR1 SGHAT, CDR2 FQNNGV. The CDR3 region has the DNA TGTGCCAGCAGCTTAGATCCGGATCCCCTCGAGCAGTACTTC. Translating it yields CASSLDPDPLEQYF.

This clonotype came up a few times. A junction end diverges from the germline sequence, so it may reflect a read error. The chain is built from TRBV7-7 and TRBJ2-3; D is unresolved. In germline, CDR1 is SSHAT, CDR2 FNYEAQ (reference sequence). The CDR3 has 13 amino acids. The CDR3 spells CASSEDSTDTQYF. Here the CDR3 DNA reads TGTGCTAGCAGCGAGGACAGCACAGATACGCAGTATTTT.

The chain uses TRBV7-2 and TRBJ1-3; perhaps TRBD1 as D (5 bases). Germline CDR1 is SGHTA and CDR2 is FQGNSA. The ends were cut back, 5 bases at V and 3 bases at J, with 14 bases in the middle. This CDR3 region has 15 residues. The CDR3 sequence is CASSPASGRGNTIYF. The CDR3 DNA reads TGTGCCAGCAGCCCCGCCTCGGGACGTGGAAACACCATATATTTT.

This clonotype has at least ten counts. The CDR3 bases are TGTGCCAGCAGCCAAGAACCCTCACAGGGCTTGAACACTGAAGCTTTCTTT. Translating it yields CASSQEPSQGLNTEAFF. This sequence joins TRBV4-2 and TRBJ1-1; possibly TRBD1 for D (6 bases). V lost 0 bases, J lost 0 bases, and 14 bases lay in between. The CDR3 spans 17 residues. CDR1 and CDR2 from the germline V gene are LGHNA and YNFKEQ.